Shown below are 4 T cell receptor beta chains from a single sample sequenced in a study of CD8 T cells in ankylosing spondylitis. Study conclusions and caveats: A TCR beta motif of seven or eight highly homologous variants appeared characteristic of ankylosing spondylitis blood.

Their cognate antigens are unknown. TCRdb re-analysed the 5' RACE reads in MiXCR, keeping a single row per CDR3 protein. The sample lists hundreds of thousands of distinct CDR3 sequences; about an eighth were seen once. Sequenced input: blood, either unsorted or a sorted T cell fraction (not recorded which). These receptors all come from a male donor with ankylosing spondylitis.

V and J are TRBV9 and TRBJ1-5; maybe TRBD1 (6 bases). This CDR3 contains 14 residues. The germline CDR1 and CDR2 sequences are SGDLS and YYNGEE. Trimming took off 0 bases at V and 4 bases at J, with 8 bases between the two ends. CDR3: CASSVAGVNQPQHF. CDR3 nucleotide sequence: TGTGCCAGCAGCGTAGCAGGGGTGAATCAGCCCCAGCATTTT.

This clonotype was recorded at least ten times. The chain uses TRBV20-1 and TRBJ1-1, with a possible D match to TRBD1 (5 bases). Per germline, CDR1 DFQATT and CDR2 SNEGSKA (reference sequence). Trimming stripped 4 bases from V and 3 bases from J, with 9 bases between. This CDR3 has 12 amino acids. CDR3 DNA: TGCAGTGCTACCCCCAGGGACACTGAAGCTTTCTTT. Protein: CSATPRDTEAFF.

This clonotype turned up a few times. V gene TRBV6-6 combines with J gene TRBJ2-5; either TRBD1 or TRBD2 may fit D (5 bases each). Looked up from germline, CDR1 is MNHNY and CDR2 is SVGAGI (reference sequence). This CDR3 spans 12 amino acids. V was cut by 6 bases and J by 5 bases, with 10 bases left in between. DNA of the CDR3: TGTGCCAGCAGGACCGGGACCGAGACCCAGTACTTC. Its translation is CASRTGTETQYF.

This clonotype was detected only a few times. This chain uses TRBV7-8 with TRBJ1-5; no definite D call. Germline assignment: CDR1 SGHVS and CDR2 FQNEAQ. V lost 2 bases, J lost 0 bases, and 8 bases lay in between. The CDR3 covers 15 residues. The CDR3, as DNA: TGTGCCAGCAGCTTACGCCAGAATAGCAATCAGCCCCAGCATTTT. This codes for CASSLRQNSNQPQHF.